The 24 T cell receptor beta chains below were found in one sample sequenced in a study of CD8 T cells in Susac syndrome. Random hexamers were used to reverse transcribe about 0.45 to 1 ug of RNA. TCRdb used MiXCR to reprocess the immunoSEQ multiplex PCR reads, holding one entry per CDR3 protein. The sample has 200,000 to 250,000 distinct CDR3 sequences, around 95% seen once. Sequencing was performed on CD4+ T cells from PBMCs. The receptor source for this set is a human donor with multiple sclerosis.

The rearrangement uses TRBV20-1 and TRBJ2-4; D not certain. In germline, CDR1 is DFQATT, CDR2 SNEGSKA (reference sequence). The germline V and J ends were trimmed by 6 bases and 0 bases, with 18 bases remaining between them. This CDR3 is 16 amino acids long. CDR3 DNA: TGCAGTGCGGACCAACTTTACAACGAAGCCAAAAACATTCAGTACTTC. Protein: CSADQLYNEAKNIQYF.

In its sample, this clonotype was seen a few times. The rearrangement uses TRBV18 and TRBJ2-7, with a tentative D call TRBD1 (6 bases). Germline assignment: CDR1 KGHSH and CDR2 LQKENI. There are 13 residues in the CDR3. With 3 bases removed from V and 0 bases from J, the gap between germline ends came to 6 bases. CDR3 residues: CASSPGHSYEQYF. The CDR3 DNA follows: TGTGCCAGCTCACCGGGACACTCCTACGAGCAGTACTTC.

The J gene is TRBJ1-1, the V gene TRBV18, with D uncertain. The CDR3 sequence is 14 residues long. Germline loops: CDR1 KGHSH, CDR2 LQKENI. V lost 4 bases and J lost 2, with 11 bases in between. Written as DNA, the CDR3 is TGTGCCAGCTCACTCTCAGCAGTTAACACTGAAGCTTTCTTT. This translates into CASSLSAVNTEAFF.

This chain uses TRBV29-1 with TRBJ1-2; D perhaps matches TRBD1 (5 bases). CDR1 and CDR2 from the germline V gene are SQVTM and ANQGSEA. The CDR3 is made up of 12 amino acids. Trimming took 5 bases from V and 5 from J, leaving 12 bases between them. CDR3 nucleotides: TGCAGCGTTCGACGGCAGGGATATGGCTACACCTTC. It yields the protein CSVRRQGYGYTF.

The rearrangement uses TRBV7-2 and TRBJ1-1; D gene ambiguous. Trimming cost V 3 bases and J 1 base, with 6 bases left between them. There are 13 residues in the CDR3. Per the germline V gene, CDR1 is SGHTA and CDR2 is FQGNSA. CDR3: CASSFDKNTEAFF. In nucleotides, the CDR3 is TGTGCCAGCAGCTTCGACAAGAACACTGAAGCTTTCTTT.

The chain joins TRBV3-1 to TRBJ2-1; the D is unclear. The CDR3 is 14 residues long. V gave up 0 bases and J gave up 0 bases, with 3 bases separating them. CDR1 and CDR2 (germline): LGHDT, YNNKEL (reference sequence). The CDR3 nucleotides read TGTGCCAGCAGCCAAGAGGGCTCCTACAATGAGCAGTTCTTC. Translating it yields CASSQEGSYNEQFF.

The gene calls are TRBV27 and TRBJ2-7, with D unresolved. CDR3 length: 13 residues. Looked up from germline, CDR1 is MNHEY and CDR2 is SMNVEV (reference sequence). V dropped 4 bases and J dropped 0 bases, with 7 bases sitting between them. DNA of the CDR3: TGTGCCAGCAGTTACCAGTTCTCCTACGAGCAGTACTTC. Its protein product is CASSYQFSYEQYF.

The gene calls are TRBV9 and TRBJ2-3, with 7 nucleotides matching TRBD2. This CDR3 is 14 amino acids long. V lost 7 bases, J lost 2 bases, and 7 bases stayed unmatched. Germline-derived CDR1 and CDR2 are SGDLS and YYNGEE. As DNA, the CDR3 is TGTGCCAGCGGACTAGGGAGTAACACAGATACGCAGTATTTT. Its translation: CASGLGSNTDTQYF.

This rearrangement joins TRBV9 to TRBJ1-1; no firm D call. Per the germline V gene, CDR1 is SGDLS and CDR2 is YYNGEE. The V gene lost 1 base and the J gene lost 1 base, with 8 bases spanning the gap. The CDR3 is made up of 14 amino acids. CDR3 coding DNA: TGTGCCAGCAGCGTATTTGAGTGGAACACTGAAGCTTTCTTT. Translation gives CASSVFEWNTEAFF.

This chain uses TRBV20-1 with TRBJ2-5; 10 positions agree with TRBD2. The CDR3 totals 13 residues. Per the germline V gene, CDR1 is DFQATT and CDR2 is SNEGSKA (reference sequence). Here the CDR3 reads CTGAGGLQETQYF. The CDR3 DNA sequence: TGCACTGGAGCGGGGGGGCTCCAAGAGACCCAGTACTTC.

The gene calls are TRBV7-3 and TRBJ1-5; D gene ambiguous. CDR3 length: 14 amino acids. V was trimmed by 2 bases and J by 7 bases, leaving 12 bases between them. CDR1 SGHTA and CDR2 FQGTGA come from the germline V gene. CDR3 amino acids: CASSLGRKEQPQHF. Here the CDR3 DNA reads TGTGCCAGCAGCTTAGGACGGAAGGAACAGCCCCAGCATTTT.

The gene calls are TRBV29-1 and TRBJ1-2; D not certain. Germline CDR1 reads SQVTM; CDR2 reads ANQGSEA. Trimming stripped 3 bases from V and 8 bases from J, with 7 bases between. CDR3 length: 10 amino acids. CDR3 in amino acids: CSVEEMGYTF. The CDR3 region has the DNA TGCAGCGTTGAGGAAATGGGCTACACCTTC.

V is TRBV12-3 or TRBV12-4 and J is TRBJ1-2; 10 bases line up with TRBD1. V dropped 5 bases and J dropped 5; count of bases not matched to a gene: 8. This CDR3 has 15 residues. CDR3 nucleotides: TGTGCCAGCAGTATTCCGGGACAGGGGAATTATGGCTACACCTTC. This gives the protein CASSIPGQGNYGYTF.

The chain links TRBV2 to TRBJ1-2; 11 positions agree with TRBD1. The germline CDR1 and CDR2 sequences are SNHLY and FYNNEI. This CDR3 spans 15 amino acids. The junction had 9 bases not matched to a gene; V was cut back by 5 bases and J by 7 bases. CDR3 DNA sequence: TGTGCCAGCAGTACCCGGACAGGGGGCGTCTCTGGCTACACCTTC. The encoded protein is CASSTRTGGVSGYTF.

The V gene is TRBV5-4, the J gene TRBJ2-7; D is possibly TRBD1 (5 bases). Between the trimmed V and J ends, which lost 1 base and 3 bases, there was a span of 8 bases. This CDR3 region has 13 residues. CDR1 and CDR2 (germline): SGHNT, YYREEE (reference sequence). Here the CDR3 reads CASSLPGHYEQYF. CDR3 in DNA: TGTGCCAGCAGCTTGCCAGGGCACTACGAGCAGTACTTC.

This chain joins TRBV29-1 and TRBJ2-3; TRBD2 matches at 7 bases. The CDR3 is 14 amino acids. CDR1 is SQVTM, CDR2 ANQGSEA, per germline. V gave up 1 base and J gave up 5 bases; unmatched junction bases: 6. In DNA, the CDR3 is TGCAGCGTTGAAGGCGGGGGTGGTAGAGATACGCAGTATTTT. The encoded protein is CSVEGGGGRDTQYF.

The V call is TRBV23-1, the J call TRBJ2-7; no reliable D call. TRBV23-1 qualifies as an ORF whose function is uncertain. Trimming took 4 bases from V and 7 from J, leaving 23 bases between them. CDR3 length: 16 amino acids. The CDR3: CASSPSVPNLRKEQYF. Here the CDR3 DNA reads TGCGCCAGCAGTCCTTCCGTCCCTAACCTACGCAAGGAGCAGTACTTC.

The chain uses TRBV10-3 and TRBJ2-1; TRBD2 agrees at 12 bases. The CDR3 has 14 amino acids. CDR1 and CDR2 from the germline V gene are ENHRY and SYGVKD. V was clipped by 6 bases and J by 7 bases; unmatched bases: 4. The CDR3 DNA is TGTGCCATCAGGACTAGCGGGAGTGTTAATGAGCAGTTCTTC. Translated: CAIRTSGSVNEQFF.

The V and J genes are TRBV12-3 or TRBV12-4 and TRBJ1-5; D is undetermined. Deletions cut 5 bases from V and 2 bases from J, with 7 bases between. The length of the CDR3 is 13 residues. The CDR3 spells CASSRERNQPQHF. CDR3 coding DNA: TGTGCCAGCAGTAGGGAACGCAATCAGCCCCAGCATTTT.

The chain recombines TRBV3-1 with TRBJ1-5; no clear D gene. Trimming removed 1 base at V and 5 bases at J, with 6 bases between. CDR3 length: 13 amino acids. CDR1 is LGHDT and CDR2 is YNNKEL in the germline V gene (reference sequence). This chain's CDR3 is CASSQARDQPQHF. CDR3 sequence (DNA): TGTGCCAGCAGCCAAGCGCGGGATCAGCCCCAGCATTTT.

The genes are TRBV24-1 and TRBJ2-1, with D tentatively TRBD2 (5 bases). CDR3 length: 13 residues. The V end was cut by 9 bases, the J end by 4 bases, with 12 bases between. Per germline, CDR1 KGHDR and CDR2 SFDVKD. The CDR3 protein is CATGRGDYNEQFF. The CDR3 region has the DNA TGTGCCACCGGGAGAGGCGATTACAATGAGCAGTTCTTC.

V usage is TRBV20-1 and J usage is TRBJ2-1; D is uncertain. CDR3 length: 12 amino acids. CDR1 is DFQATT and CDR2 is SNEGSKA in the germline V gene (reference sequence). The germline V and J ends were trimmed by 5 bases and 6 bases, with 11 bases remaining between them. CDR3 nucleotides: TGCAGTGCTCCCCTGGGTTTCAATGAGCAGTTCTTC. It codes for CSAPLGFNEQFF.

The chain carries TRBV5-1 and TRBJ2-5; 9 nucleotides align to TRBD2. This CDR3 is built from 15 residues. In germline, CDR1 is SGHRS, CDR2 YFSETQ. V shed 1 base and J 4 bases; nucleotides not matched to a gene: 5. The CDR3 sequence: CASSLKAGGAETQYF. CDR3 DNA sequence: TGCGCCAGCAGCTTGAAAGCGGGAGGAGCAGAGACCCAGTACTTC.

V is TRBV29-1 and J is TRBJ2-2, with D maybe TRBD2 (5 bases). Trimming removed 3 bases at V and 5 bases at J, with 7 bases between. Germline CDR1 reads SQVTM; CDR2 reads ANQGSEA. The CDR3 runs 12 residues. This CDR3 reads CSVDRRTGELFF. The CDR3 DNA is TGCAGCGTTGACAGGAGGACCGGGGAGCTGTTTTTT.